The T cell receptor (beta chain) described here comes from a study of identical twins (dated by TCRdb to about 2016). With respect to the entire study: To test whether fetal clonotypes persist, this study deep-sequenced TCR alpha and beta repertoires from monozygotic twins, from unrelated adults of various ages, and from cord blood. To rule out contamination, the twin experiments were replicated at different times with different library preparation protocols. Beyond this particular receptor, the publication reports: Excess twin sharing in beta out-of-frame sequences was weaker because fewer shared sequences lowered the signal-to-noise ratio. Fewer insertions were carried by abundant cord blood beta clonotypes; a weaker similar trend was observed in young adult naive repertoires, while no such trend was observed in memory repertoires. Because the same donors could not be followed over many years, the conclusions depended on cross-sectional statistical analysis. Out-of-frame TCR alpha sequences shared between twins showed an excess of low generation-probability sequences compared with coincidental sharing between unrelated individuals. Recombination models systematically underestimated out-of-frame TCR alpha sharing in monozygotic twins but agreed with sharing between unrelated individuals. Invariant T cells such as MAIT and iNKT could partly confound zero-insertion analyses, although diverse VJ usage argued against such confounding for most clonotypes.

The library was generated by 5' RACE. Sequencing used an Illumina HiSeq 2000. A universal primer binding site was added through template switching, and the final cDNA carried a unique molecular identifier so that TCR cDNA molecules could be counted accurately. Specific primers in the conserved constant-segment region were used to synthesize first-strand cDNA for the TCR alpha and beta chains. To control for contamination, every cDNA library carried two barcodes: a SMART-Mk sample barcode plus Illumina barcodes. TruSeq adapter sequences along with Illumina sample barcodes were introduced in two successive PCR steps. Sequencing of the TCR alpha and beta cDNA libraries was done on the Illumina HiSeq platform using custom primers. In the original analysis: MiGEC processed the raw reads to extract unique molecular identifiers, while MiXCR was used to determine the CDR3 positions. Recombination models were inferred per individual with the repgenHMM and IGoR tools using an EM algorithm. Shared clonotype analysis was performed with the tcR package in R, normalizing sharing by the product of cloneset sizes. To study raw recombination without the effects of thymic and clonal selection, out-of-frame nonproductive sequences were analyzed. TCRdb applied fastp at Q25 and MiXCR to the public reads, then kept only in-frame beta chains. Rows are unified per CDR3 protein, each entry keeping the most common DNA and genes. Clone size and V and J calls follow TCRdb, not the original study. Present in this sample are 700,000 or so distinct CDR3 sequences, approximately 22% of which were seen just once. 4.3% of the sample is held by the ten biggest clonotypes.

This clonotype has just a few counts. What this receptor recognizes is not known. No much larger clone is present one base from it, and per-base qualities are unavailable. Every donor in the study was a healthy Caucasian. The twin cohort consisted of three pairs of female monozygotic twins, all aged about 18 to 30 years. The RNA used for TCR libraries was isolated from peripheral blood mononuclear cells. The CDR3 sequence holds 12 residues, the cysteine and phenylalanine included. The CDR3 DNA has 36 bases and is translated from base 1. CDR1 is given as SGHKS and CDR2 as YYEKEE, both from the germline V gene (reference sequence). V drops 1 base and J drops 3 bases, leaving 5 bases in between. These data are also associated with another study on T cells expressing NK-cell markers. Drawing on the second study: TCR beta-chain repertoires were profiled in sorted CD3+CD56+NKG2C+, CD3+CD56+NKG2C- and CD3+CD56-NKG2C+ T-cell subsets from eight donors. Among the eight sequenced donors, only one was HCMV-seronegative, while the other seven were HCMV-seropositive. To restrict sorting to alphabetaTCR-expressing T cells, an anti-gammadeltaTCR antibody was added in several experiments. For several donors, the dominant CD3+CD56+NKG2C+ clonotypes were among the top 10 CD8+ clonotypes and accounted for about 1.0-7.5% of CD8+ T cells. Those dominant clonotypes were again the most abundant among CD3+CD56-NKG2C+ cells in a few donors, at roughly 25-65%. It remained unclear whether the expanded NKG2C-expressing T cell clones were specific for HCMV antigens. Randomly selected healthy volunteers, three men and five women, were used as the eight sequenced donors. HCMV-specific IgG was detected in serum with a commercial ELISA kit to determine HCMV serostatus. For a handful of donors, unsorted PBMC were also used to sequence bulk peripheral blood T-cell repertoires. Reads were demultiplexed and grouped by UMI with MIGEC, and clonotypes were assembled and quantified with MiTCR. Only TCR cDNA sequences supported by at least two reads were kept to exclude erroneous sequences. The tcR package was used for downstream repertoire analysis, with clonotypes matched between fractions based on CDR3 nucleotide sequence plus V segment. VDJmatch was used to annotate antigen specificity against VDJdb, with one amino acid substitution in CDR3 allowed.

What was sequenced was PBMCs. The sequence was obtained from a woman aged 18-29 years in good health. The chain was built from TRBV5-5 and TRBJ2-7; the D gene lacks a confident call. Here is the DNA: TGTGCCAGCAGCTTGTGGGACTACGAGCAGTACTTC. This codes for CASSLWDYEQYF.